The 24 T cell receptor beta chains in this list originate from one sample, sequenced in a study of CD8 T cells in ankylosing spondylitis. In TCRdb, the 5' RACE reads were re-called with MiXCR into one record per CDR3 protein. Here the sample spans roughly 90,000 distinct CDR3 sequences, roughly 8.3% being singletons. Material: blood, either unsorted or a sorted T cell fraction (not recorded which). These receptors were collected from a male donor with ankylosing spondylitis or in good health (not recorded which).

This clonotype was counted many times. The rearrangement links TRBV4-3 to TRBJ2-3; 7 nucleotides align to TRBD1. This CDR3 is 17 amino acids long. Unmatched junction bases numbered 12, after V lost 0 bases and J lost 6 bases. The germline V gene has CDR1 LGHNA and CDR2 YSLEER. The CDR3 loop reads CASSQEMDRWPGDTQYF. The DNA of the CDR3 is TGCGCCAGCAGCCAAGAGATGGACAGGTGGCCTGGGGATACGCAGTATTTT.

This clonotype appeared many times. J is TRBJ2-7 and V is TRBV9; 8 bases line up with TRBD2. CDR1 and CDR2 (germline): SGDLS, YYNGEE. V was pared by 0 bases and J by 5 bases, with 4 bases of the junction left unmatched. CDR3 length equals 14 residues. CDR3 coding DNA: TGTGCCAGCAGCGTAGGCGGGAGGCTGGACGAGCAGTACTTC. It specifies CASSVGGRLDEQYF.

This clonotype was seen many times. The V and J genes are TRBV5-1 and TRBJ2-6; D gene uncertain. In germline, CDR1 is SGHRS, CDR2 YFSETQ. The V end was cut by 0 bases, the J end by 4 bases, with 5 bases between. The CDR3 is 14 residues long. The CDR3 here is CASSLATGANVLTF. The CDR3 DNA reads as TGCGCCAGCAGCTTGGCCACGGGGGCCAACGTCCTGACTTTC.

This clonotype appeared a few times. The chain is built from TRBV4-2 and TRBJ2-5, with D possibly TRBD2 on 5 matching bases. Germline values: CDR1 LGHNA, CDR2 YNFKEQ. The germline V and J ends were trimmed by 1 base and 5 bases, with 5 bases remaining between them. The CDR3 loop spans 12 amino acids. CDR3 loop: CASSQGGETQYF. In DNA, the CDR3 is TGTGCCAGCAGCCAAGGCGGGGAGACCCAGTACTTC.

This clonotype has ten or more counts. This chain links TRBV4-2 with TRBJ1-2; D is perhaps TRBD1 (5 bases). Per germline, CDR1 LGHNA and CDR2 YNFKEQ. The CDR3 is 15 amino acids. The V end lost 1 base, the J end lost 4 bases, and 13 bases lay between the germline ends. The CDR3 nucleotides read TGTGCCAGCAGCCAAGTGAAGGGGCCGGTCTATGGCTACACCTTC. Its translation: CASSQVKGPVYGYTF.

This clonotype was observed at least ten times. V is TRBV2 and J is TRBJ1-1; D gene ambiguous. This CDR3 is built from 13 residues. The V and J ends lost 8 bases and 3 bases respectively, with 13 bases between them. Per germline, CDR1 SNHLY and CDR2 FYNNEI. The CDR3 nucleotides read TGTGCCAGCCGCCCAAGGGCGGACACTGAAGCTTTCTTT. Translated, it gives CASRPRADTEAFF.

At least ten counts were recorded for this clonotype. The genes are TRBV12-3 or TRBV12-4 and TRBJ1-5; unclear D gene. The CDR3 is 14 amino acids. The V end lost 3 bases, the J end lost 6 bases, and 12 bases lay between the germline ends. This chain's CDR3 is CASSLVGESQPQHF. The CDR3 bases are TGTGCCAGCAGTTTGGTGGGAGAAAGTCAGCCCCAGCATTTT.

The chain links TRBV4-2 to TRBJ1-1, with D possibly matching TRBD1 (5 bases). The CDR3 covers 16 residues. The V and J ends lost 0 bases and 7 bases respectively, with 18 bases between them. The V gene's germline CDR1 is LGHNA and CDR2 YNFKEQ. As DNA, the CDR3 is TGTGCCAGCAGCCAAGACGGTGAGGGGCGCGGTAATGAAGCTTTCTTT. Translating it yields CASSQDGEGRGNEAFF.

The table lists this clonotype with many counts. The chain is built from TRBV12-3 or TRBV12-4 and TRBJ2-2; weak D call: TRBD2 (6 bases). This CDR3 spans 14 amino acids. V was shortened by 4 bases and J by 4 bases, with 10 bases between the two germline ends. The CDR3 DNA is TGTGCCAGCAGTTCCCCGCGGGGCACCGGGGAGCTGTTTTTT. Translated: CASSSPRGTGELFF.

The table lists this clonotype with many counts. V gene TRBV3-1 combines with J gene TRBJ2-7, with 8 nucleotides matching TRBD2. J was trimmed by 3 bases and V by 5 bases; bases with no gene match: 3. CDR1 and CDR2 (germline): LGHDT, YNNKEL (reference sequence). This CDR3 region has 13 residues. The CDR3 DNA sequence: TGTGCCAGCAGCGCGGGACTAGTCTACGAGCAGTACTTC. Encoded protein: CASSAGLVYEQYF.

CDR3 amino acids: CASSPTGAGNTIYF. Written as DNA, the CDR3 is TGCGCCAGCAGCCCGACAGGGGCTGGAAACACCATATATTTT. V usage is TRBV4-3 and J usage is TRBJ1-3, with 8 bases identical to TRBD1. The CDR3 extends over 14 amino acids. Germline CDR1 and CDR2: LGHNA and YSLEER. Germline trimming cut 4 bases from V and 2 bases from J; bases unmatched to any gene: 1.

This clonotype has just a few counts. This chain joins TRBV12-3 or TRBV12-4 and TRBJ2-7; either TRBD1 or TRBD2 may supply D (6 bases each). Between the trimmed V and J ends, which lost 6 bases and 2 bases, there was a span of 14 bases. This CDR3 is 14 amino acids long. The CDR3 DNA is TGTGCCAGCAGCCCATGGGGGGCCCCCTACGAGCAGTACTTC. Amino acid sequence: CASSPWGAPYEQYF.

This clonotype turned up a few times. The rearrangement links TRBV4-1 to TRBJ2-1; no definite D call. The CDR3 runs 16 residues. Trimming removed 1 base at V and 0 bases at J, with 10 bases between. Germline CDR1 MGHRA, CDR2 YSYEKL. CDR3 sequence reads: CASSQGLRFSYNEQFF. For the CDR3, the DNA is TGCGCCAGCAGCCAAGGGCTCCGGTTCTCCTACAATGAGCAGTTCTTC.

The sample holds many counts of this clonotype. V is TRBV5-6 and J is TRBJ2-7; D is unresolved. The CDR3 consists of 12 residues. Germline V lookup: CDR1 SGHDT, CDR2 YYEEEE. V shed 2 bases and J shed 3 bases, with 6 bases lying between them. CDR3 sequence (DNA): TGTGCCAGCAGCTTAAAAAGCTACGAGCAGTACTTC. Protein sequence: CASSLKSYEQYF.

Regarding this clonotype: It may be a read error: a sequence one base away is much more abundant. This chain links TRBV7-2 with TRBJ1-1; D unresolved. The ends were cut back, 7 bases at V and 4 bases at J, with 13 bases in the middle. CDR1 SGHTA and CDR2 FQGNSA come from the germline V gene. This CDR3 contains 13 residues. The DNA for the CDR3 is TGTGCCAGCAAAATGACCTTGCCCACTGAAGCTTTCTTT. It yields the protein CASKMTLPTEAFF.

This clonotype was detected ten times or more. The rearrangement links TRBV5-1 to TRBJ2-3; D is perhaps TRBD1 (6 bases). The V gene's germline CDR1 is SGHRS and CDR2 YFSETQ. V was trimmed by 7 bases and J by 6 bases, leaving 12 bases between them. The CDR3 consists of 12 residues. CDR3 region: CASGQGTDTQYF. The CDR3 DNA is TGCGCCAGCGGGCAGGGGACCGATACGCAGTATTTT.

In its sample, this clonotype was seen many times. The chain employs TRBV4-2 and TRBJ2-3; the D gene is possibly TRBD1 (6 bases). The length of the CDR3 is 14 residues. CDR1 LGHNA and CDR2 YNFKEQ come from the germline V gene. Trimming cost V 3 bases and J 0 bases, with 7 bases left between them. Written as DNA, the CDR3 is TGTGCCAGCAGCCACGGACAGAGCACAGATACGCAGTATTTT. This gives the protein CASSHGQSTDTQYF.

At least ten counts were recorded for this clonotype. The V gene is TRBV20-1, the J gene TRBJ1-3; D gene unclear. The CDR3 length is 14 residues. The V end was cut by 6 bases, the J end by 4 bases, with 16 bases between. CDR1 DFQATT and CDR2 SNEGSKA come from the germline V gene (reference sequence). Here the CDR3 DNA reads TGCAGTGCGAATCCGCTTCTCTCCGGAAACACCATATATTTT. This gives the protein CSANPLLSGNTIYF.

A few counts support this clonotype. The genes are TRBV29-1 and TRBJ2-5; 8 nucleotides match TRBD1. CDR1 SQVTM and CDR2 ANQGSEA come from the germline V gene. V dropped 5 bases and J dropped 1; count of bases not matched to a gene: 3. CDR3 length: 13 amino acids. In DNA form, the CDR3 reads TGCAGCGTTAGGACAGGGAGCCAAGAGACCCAGTACTTC. This sequence encodes CSVRTGSQETQYF. Filled out from reference TRBV29-1 and TRBJ2-5, the complete variable domain reads SAVISQKPSRDICQRGTSLTIQCQVDSQVTMMFWYRQQPGQSLTLIATANQGSEATYESGFVIDKFPISRPNLTFSTLTVSNMSPEDSSIYLCSVRTGSQETQYFGPGTRLLVL.

At least ten counts were recorded for this clonotype. The V gene is TRBV20-1, the J gene TRBJ1-5; D ambiguous. V was cut by 3 bases and J by 3 bases, with 9 bases left in between. Germline V gene lookup returns CDR1 DFQATT and CDR2 SNEGSKA (reference sequence). The CDR3 is 13 amino acids. The CDR3 here is CSASLSPNQPQHF. Here the CDR3 DNA reads TGCAGTGCTAGTTTGTCCCCCAATCAGCCCCAGCATTTT.

The rearrangement joins TRBV27 to TRBJ2-1, with 7 nucleotides matching TRBD2. CDR1 MNHEY and CDR2 SMNVEV come from the germline V gene (reference sequence). The V and J ends lost 3 bases and 4 bases, in that order; junction bases with no gene match: 6. This CDR3 has 15 residues. Here the CDR3 reads CASSFYRGVYNEQFF. The CDR3 coding sequence is TGTGCCAGCAGTTTCTACCGGGGGGTGTACAATGAGCAGTTCTTC.

The V and J genes are TRBV12-3 or TRBV12-4 and TRBJ1-2; the match to TRBD1 covers 7 bases. This CDR3 has 16 residues. J was trimmed by 2 bases and V by 2 bases; bases with no gene match: 8. The CDR3: CASSLNDRVGNYGYTF. The CDR3 bases are TGTGCCAGCAGTTTAAACGACAGGGTTGGGAACTATGGCTACACCTTC.

At least ten counts were recorded for this clonotype. This chain uses TRBV30 with TRBJ1-5; no definite D call. Germline V gives CDR1 GTSNPN, CDR2 SVGIG (reference sequence). CDR3 length equals 10 residues. Trimming stripped 3 bases from V and 8 bases from J, with 5 bases between. The chain's CDR3 is CAWRGKPQHF. Written as DNA, the CDR3 is TGTGCCTGGAGGGGAAAGCCCCAGCATTTT.

This clonotype was recorded many times. The chain uses TRBV20-1 and TRBJ2-2; 9 positions agree with TRBD1. This CDR3 comprises 14 residues. Losses at the gene ends were 3 bases for V and 6 bases for J; bases not matched to a gene: 5. Germline lookup yields CDR1 DFQATT and CDR2 SNEGSKA (reference sequence). CDR3 nucleotides: TGCAGTGCTAGGACAGGGGGATCCCCCGGGGAGCTGTTTTTT. Translated, it gives CSARTGGSPGELFF.